One sample yielded the 28 T cell receptor beta chains listed below, sequenced in a study of blood T cell repertoires in COVID-19 (dated by TCRdb to the early 2020s). The method was the immunoSEQ multiplex PCR assay. Not all clones reach the TCRdb copy of this immuneACCESS table, which keeps in-frame sequences only. Checked studies attribute under half of the gap to unresolved V genes and leave the rest unexplained. This sample holds about 96,000 clones; 70% to 90% were observed only once. The ten largest clones represent 3.5% to 5% of the sample. The source material was peripheral blood. These receptor sequences come from a human donor with COVID-19, enrolled during active disease. The donor label of this sample is uncertain.

This clone was observed a single time. The chain carries TRBV7-2 and TRBJ1-2; TRBD1 is a possible D gene (5 bases). CDR3 size: 14 residues. Germline CDR1 SGHTA, CDR2 FQGNSA. The V gene lost 7 bases and the J gene lost 8 bases, with 20 bases spanning the gap. The CDR3 DNA follows: TGTGCCAGCACTCTAGTTCGGGGGTTTGAAGGCTACACCTTC. Translating it yields CASTLVRGFEGYTF.

The rearrangement uses TRBV24-1 and TRBJ1-2, with D possibly matching TRBD1 (6 bases). Trimming took off 6 bases at V and 8 bases at J, with 15 bases between the two ends. Germline V gene data show CDR1 as KGHDR and CDR2 as SFDVKD. This CDR3 has 13 residues. CDR3 sequence reads: CATSPGDLFGYTF. The CDR3 DNA is TGTGCCACCAGTCCAGGGGACCTATTCGGCTACACCTTC.

This clone showed up just a few times. The chain has TRBV6-5 and TRBJ1-1; no definite D call. The V gene's germline CDR1 is MNHEY and CDR2 SVGAGI. V gave up 8 bases and J gave up 0 bases, with 13 bases separating them. The CDR3 extends over 14 amino acids. This CDR3 reads CASAIGDLNTEAFF. The DNA of the CDR3 is TGTGCCAGCGCTATCGGAGACCTGAACACTGAAGCTTTCTTT.

J is TRBJ1-6 and V is TRBV5-1; 7 bases are shared with TRBD1. Germline-derived CDR1 and CDR2 are SGHRS and YFSETQ. V lost 5 bases to trimming and J lost 6 bases; unmatched junction nucleotides: 5. This CDR3 has 14 amino acids. CDR3 DNA sequence: TGCGCCAGCAGTTCGGGACAGCCTAATTCACCCCTCCACTTT. Translated, it gives CASSSGQPNSPLHF.

CDR3 in DNA: TGCGCCAGCAGAGGGTCCGGGACTAGTTCCAATGAGCAGTTCTTC. Encoded protein: CASRGSGTSSNEQFF. V usage is TRBV5-1 and J usage is TRBJ2-1; 8 bases are a match to TRBD2. V gave up 5 bases and J gave up 6 bases; unmatched junction bases: 10. The CDR3 is made up of 15 amino acids. Germline CDR1 is SGHRS and CDR2 is YFSETQ.

The chain uses TRBV3-1 (or the pseudogene TRBV3-2) and TRBJ1-5, with D unresolved. The CDR3 consists of 13 residues. The germline V gene has CDR1 LGHDT and CDR2 YNNKEL (reference sequence). The V end was cut by 4 bases, the J end by 11 bases, with 15 bases between. The CDR3 is CASSLATDGAQHF. The CDR3 nucleotides are TGTGCCAGCAGCCTAGCCACCGACGGGGCCCAGCATTTT.

This chain joins TRBV2 and TRBJ1-5; 11 nucleotides agree with TRBD1. The CDR3 loop spans 14 amino acids. Unmatched junction bases numbered 2, after V lost 3 bases and J lost 7 bases. The germline gives CDR1 SNHLY, CDR2 FYNNEI. The CDR3 reads CASSEGQGGQPQHF. In DNA, the CDR3 is TGTGCCAGCAGTGAGGGACAGGGGGGACAGCCCCAGCATTTT.

CDR3 DNA: TGCGCCAGCAGCTCACAGGGGGGAGAGAACACTGAAGCTTTCTTT. Protein: CASSSQGGENTEAFF. The rearrangement joins TRBV5-1 to TRBJ1-1, with 8 bases fitting TRBD1. This CDR3 is built from 15 residues. In germline, CDR1 is SGHRS, CDR2 YFSETQ. Germline trimming cut 3 bases from V and 1 base from J; bases unmatched to any gene: 5.

This rearrangement joins TRBV5-1 to TRBJ2-5; no definite D call. The CDR3 totals 15 residues. CDR1 and CDR2 (germline): SGHRS, YFSETQ. V was shortened by 3 bases and J by 1 base, with 13 bases between the two germline ends. DNA for the CDR3: TGCGCCAGCAGCTCCTCACCCGAGCTCCAAGAGACCCAGTACTTC. This encodes CASSSSPELQETQYF.

The chain has TRBV19 and TRBJ2-1; 9 bases are shared with TRBD1. J lost 9 bases, V lost 7 bases, and 10 bases had no gene match. The germline gives CDR1 LNHDA, CDR2 SQIVND (reference sequence). The CDR3 loop spans 14 amino acids. The CDR3 DNA follows: TGTGCCAGTAATGTACAGGGGGCGAAGAGTGAGCAGTTCTTC. Translated: CASNVQGAKSEQFF.

This sequence joins TRBV28 and TRBJ1-2, with D possibly being TRBD1 (6 bases). Germline V CDR1 and CDR2: MDHEN, SYDVKM. V was shortened by 4 bases and J by 2 bases, with 11 bases between the two germline ends. The CDR3 extends over 14 amino acids. CDR3 nucleotides: TGTGCCAGCAGTTCTGCACAGGGAAACTATGGCTACACCTTC. This encodes CASSSAQGNYGYTF.

The V and J genes are TRBV9 and TRBJ2-7, with a possible D match to TRBD1 (6 bases). The CDR3 extends over 14 amino acids. Trimming removed 4 bases at V and 3 bases at J, with 14 bases between. Germline V CDR1 and CDR2: SGDLS, YYNGEE. The CDR3 nucleotides are TGTGCCAGCAGCCCCCAGGGGCAGAACTACGAGCAGTACTTC. It codes for CASSPQGQNYEQYF.

The chain carries TRBV10-1 and TRBJ1-2, with 9 bases that match TRBD1. The CDR3 is made up of 15 amino acids. Germline-derived CDR1 and CDR2 are WNHNN and SYGVQD (reference sequence). After removal of 5 bases from V and 1 base from J, the junction contained 5 bases not matched to a gene. The CDR3 spells CASSLQGAGNYGYTF. The CDR3 DNA reads TGCGCCAGCAGTCTACAGGGGGCCGGTAACTATGGCTACACCTTC.

The chain carries TRBV5-4 and TRBJ2-3; D is unresolved. The CDR3 spans 13 residues. Trimming pared 2 bases from V and 2 bases from J, leaving 6 bases between. CDR1 and CDR2 from the germline V gene are SGHNT and YYREEE (reference sequence). The DNA for the CDR3 is TGTGCCAGCAGCTTTAAATCCACAGATACGCAGTATTTT. The encoded protein is CASSFKSTDTQYF.

CDR3 bases: TGTGCCAGTGGAGAGATCGGACTAGCGGGAGTGTACGAGCAGTACTTC. Translating it yields CASGEIGLAGVYEQYF. This chain links TRBV21-1 with TRBJ2-7; the D segment call TRBD2 is taken from the table without a DNA check. TRBV21-1 constitutes a pseudogene. The CDR3 covers 16 residues.

The sample holds a few counts of this clone. In DNA, the CDR3 is TGTGCCAGCAGCTCCCGCCTAGCGGGACATGAGCAGTTCTTC. This translates into CASSSRLAGHEQFF. This rearrangement joins TRBV11-2 to TRBJ2-1; 9 bases are shared with TRBD2. V was pared by 4 bases and J by 8 bases, with 6 bases of the junction left unmatched. The CDR3 runs 14 residues. The germline V gene has CDR1 SGHAT and CDR2 FQNNGV.

The chain recombines TRBV9 with TRBJ1-2, with D possibly being TRBD1 (5 bases). Trimming removed 4 bases at V and 1 base at J, with 14 bases between. Germline CDR1 SGDLS, CDR2 YYNGEE. The CDR3 sequence is 15 residues long. The CDR3 region has the DNA TGTGCCAGCAGCTACGGGGGGGTGATTAACTATGGCTACACCTTC. Translated: CASSYGGVINYGYTF.

The J gene is TRBJ1-1, the V gene TRBV7-3; D uncertain. CDR1 is SGHTA and CDR2 is FQGTGA in the germline V gene. The CDR3 totals 15 residues. The germline V and J ends were trimmed by 9 bases and 4 bases, with 21 bases remaining between them. In DNA, the CDR3 is TGTGCCAGTTCGATAGGGCCCCAGGCGGGCACTGAAGCTTTCTTT. Translated: CASSIGPQAGTEAFF.

The chain recombines TRBV11-3 with TRBJ2-3, with 12 bases aligning to TRBD2. CDR3 length: 17 amino acids. V dropped 5 bases and J dropped 3; count of bases not matched to a gene: 9. Germline V gene sequence: CDR1 SGHNT, CDR2 YENEEA. CDR3: CASSPRLAGVGTDTQYF. DNA of the CDR3: TGTGCCAGCAGCCCCCGACTAGCGGGAGTTGGTACAGATACGCAGTATTTT.

Written as DNA, the CDR3 is TGTGCCAGCAGTGAAGGGCCCAGGGGGTCGGTTGAGCAGTTCTTC. Translated, it gives CASSEGPRGSVEQFF. This chain uses TRBV2 with TRBJ2-1; 7 nucleotides match TRBD1. The CDR3 runs 15 residues. Germline V gene sequence: CDR1 SNHLY, CDR2 FYNNEI. With 1 base clipped from V and 9 bases from J, the junction kept 9 bases outside the gene matches.

V is TRBV9 and J is TRBJ2-2; 10 bases map to TRBD1. V shed 1 base, J shed 6 bases, and the junction held 9 bases outside the gene matches. Germline V gene sequence: CDR1 SGDLS, CDR2 YYNGEE. This CDR3 has 17 amino acids. The CDR3 region is CASSVLSGTGDAGELFF. DNA for the CDR3: TGTGCCAGCAGCGTACTTTCCGGGACAGGGGACGCCGGGGAGCTGTTTTTT.

V usage is TRBV19 and J usage is TRBJ2-4; maybe TRBD1 (5 bases). In germline, CDR1 is LNHDA, CDR2 SQIVND (reference sequence). V lost 1 base and J 6 bases, leaving 10 bases between the germline ends. The CDR3 contains 14 residues. The CDR3 nucleotides are TGTGCCAGTAGTATAGTGGGGCAGGGAAACATTCAGTACTTC. This translates into CASSIVGQGNIQYF.

The chain uses TRBV6-5 and TRBJ2-7, with TRBD2 as a possible D gene (5 bases). The V end lost 10 bases, the J end lost 3 bases, and 19 bases lay between the germline ends. Germline CDR1 is MNHEY and CDR2 is SVGAGI. The CDR3 covers 14 residues. Here the CDR3 DNA reads TGTGCCACCTTGAGGAACCCCGGGGTCTACGAGCAGTACTTC. It yields the protein CATLRNPGVYEQYF.

Only one count was recorded for this clone. The chain links TRBV7-6 to TRBJ2-7, with D perhaps matching TRBD1 (5 bases). Deletions cut 0 bases from V and 6 bases from J, with 9 bases between. The CDR3 contains 13 residues. Germline V gene sequence: CDR1 SGHVS, CDR2 FNYEAQ. DNA for the CDR3: TGTGCCAGCAGCTTAGCGGGGCGCCCCGAGCAGTACTTC. Translating it yields CASSLAGRPEQYF.

The chain links TRBV5-6 to TRBJ1-2, with 8 bases that match TRBD1. Germline CDR1 is SGHDT and CDR2 is YYEEEE. This CDR3 spans 14 amino acids. Losses at the gene ends were 4 bases for V and 7 bases for J; bases not matched to a gene: 9. CDR3 in amino acids: CASSLGQGLAGYTF. As DNA, the CDR3 is TGTGCCAGCAGCCTCGGACAGGGTTTGGCTGGCTACACCTTC.

The gene calls are TRBV28 and TRBJ1-2; maybe TRBD1 (5 bases). V shed 7 bases and J shed 4 bases, with 22 bases lying between them. In germline, CDR1 is MDHEN, CDR2 SYDVKM. The CDR3 has 16 amino acids. CDR3 sequence reads: CASTYPGGNRGYGYTF. CDR3 DNA sequence: TGTGCCAGCACCTACCCCGGGGGAAACCGCGGCTATGGCTACACCTTC.

The genes are TRBV5-1 and TRBJ1-4; tentative D call: TRBD1 (5 bases). Germline V gene lookup returns CDR1 SGHRS and CDR2 YFSETQ. Trimming stripped 8 bases from V and 10 bases from J, with 21 bases between. The CDR3 totals 14 residues. The CDR3 bases are TGCGCCAGGGGTCGCCGTCCTACAGGTGGAAAACTGTTTTTT. Residues: CARGRRPTGGKLFF.

The CDR3 coding sequence is TGTGCCAGTAGTATTAGTATAGAGGGTTCGACTGAAGCTTTCTTT. Protein product: CASSISIEGSTEAFF. The chain combines TRBV19 with TRBJ1-1, with D unresolved. Germline V CDR1 and CDR2: LNHDA, SQIVND (reference sequence). This CDR3 is 15 amino acids long. Trimming removed 3 bases at V and 5 bases at J, with 16 bases between.